The entry below describes one TCR beta chain. Its antigen is as yet unknown. A much larger clonotype is one base distant, so this may be a read error. TCR beta CDR3 regions were amplified from RNA. RT-PCR in the first round (using the HTBI primer set) targeted the TCR CDR3. TCRdb recomputed calls from the multiplex PCR reads with MiXCR, one row per CDR3 protein. This table has 460,000 or so distinct CDR3 sequences, 14% appearing once. This sample is drawn from a study of T cells in Graves' hyperthyroidism and ophthalmopathy. General study findings and limits: Most thyroid clonotypes with frequency above 0.001 were detected in blood.

Diagnostic decisions used clinical symptoms, serum thyroxine and TRAb, thyroid ultrasound and orbital computed tomography. Trimming removed 4 bases from V and 0 bases from J, with 12 bases in between. The CDR3 spans 16 residues. Germline assignment: CDR1 SEHNR and CDR2 FQNEAQ (reference sequence). V and J are TRBV7-9 and TRBJ1-4; D ambiguous. The clonotype was recovered from a woman aged 18-29 years with Graves' hyperthyroidism. Sequenced: blood. CDR3 in DNA: TGTGCCAGCAGCTCAGCCGGACTAACAACTAATGAAAAACTGTTTTTT. Translated: CASSSAGLTTNEKLFF.